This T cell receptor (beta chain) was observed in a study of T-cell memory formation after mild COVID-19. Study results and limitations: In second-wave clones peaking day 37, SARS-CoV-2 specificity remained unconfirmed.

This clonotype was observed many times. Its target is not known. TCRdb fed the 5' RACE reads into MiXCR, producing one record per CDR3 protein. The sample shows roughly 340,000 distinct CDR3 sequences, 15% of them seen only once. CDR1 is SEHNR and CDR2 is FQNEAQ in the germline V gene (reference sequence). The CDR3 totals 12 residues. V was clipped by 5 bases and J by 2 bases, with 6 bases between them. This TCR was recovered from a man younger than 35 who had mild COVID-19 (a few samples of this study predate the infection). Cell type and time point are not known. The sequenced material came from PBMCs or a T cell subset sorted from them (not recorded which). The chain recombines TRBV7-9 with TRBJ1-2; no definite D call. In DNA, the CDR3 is TGTGCCAGCAGCCCGGAGAACTATGGCTACACCTTC. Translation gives CASSPENYGYTF. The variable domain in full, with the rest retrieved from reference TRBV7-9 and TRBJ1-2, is DTGVSQNPRHKITKRGQNVTFRCDPISEHNRLYWYRQTLGQGPEFLTYFQNEAQLEKSRLLSDRFSAERPKGSFSTLEIQRTEQGDSAMYLCASSPENYGYTFGSGTRLTVV.